The clone carrying this TCR beta chain was recorded many times. This specimen comes from a study of T-cell reconstitution after alpha-beta-depleted transplantation in children. For TCRbeta, the library was prepared with unique molecular identifiers. One entry per CDR3 protein, called by TCRdb with MiXCR from the PCR reads. The sample lists about 690,000 distinct CDR3 sequences, 15% to 20% occurring once. Germline V gene lookup returns CDR1 SGHTS and CDR2 YDEGEE. The CDR3 runs 14 residues. V gave up 3 bases and J gave up 3 bases; unmatched junction bases: 2. The V call is TRBV5-8, the J call TRBJ1-4; 7 positions match TRBD1. This clonotype originated in a human donor who donated a stem cell graft to a child with acute myeloid leukemia. The specimen was PBMCs from the stem cell graft donor, collected from the stem cell graft. This CDR3 is CASSSDRANEKLFF. Here the CDR3 DNA reads TGTGCCAGCAGCTCCGACAGGGCTAATGAAAAACTGTTTTTT.